The 32 T cell receptor beta chains listed next were all sequenced from one sample in a study of T cell repertoires in cytomegalovirus infection. TCRdb reprocessed the reads with MiXCR, giving one entry per CDR3 protein. This table holds roughly 860,000 distinct CDR3 sequences, approximately 32% found once. No antigens are known for them. Sequencing was performed on cultured CD8+ T cells from PBMCs, taken from culture after CMV antigen stimulation. These receptors all come from a human donor in good health (CMV status not recorded). Some clones in this sample may be carry-over from other donors' samples.

A remark on this clonotype: A much more abundant neighbour one base away suggests this may be a read error. The chain combines TRBV7-2 with TRBJ2-7, with D possibly TRBD2 on 5 matching bases. Germline assignment: CDR1 SGHTA and CDR2 FQGNSA. CDR3 length equals 13 residues. CDR3 DNA sequence: TGTGCCAACAGCTTGCCGGGAACCTACGAGCAGTACGTC. Encoded protein: CANSLPGTYEQYV.

The chain carries TRBV5-6 and TRBJ2-6; TRBD1 matches at 10 bases. The CDR3 sequence is 21 residues long. Germline CDR1 is SGHDT and CDR2 is YYEEEE. V gave up 4 bases and J gave up 0 bases; unmatched junction bases: 16. DNA of the CDR3: TGTGCCAGCAGCCCACTCCCCAGGGACAGGGGCTACGCCTCTGGGGCCAACGTCCTGACTTTC. Residues: CASSPLPRDRGYASGANVLTF.

This clonotype occurred a few times. The genes are TRBV7-8 and TRBJ2-3; D not resolved. The CDR3 consists of 11 residues. CDR1 SGHVS and CDR2 FQNEAQ come from the germline V gene. V gave up 7 bases and J gave up 5 bases, with 7 bases separating them. The CDR3 loop is CASTFLDTQYF. CDR3 sequence (DNA): TGTGCCAGCACCTTTTTAGATACGCAGTATTTT. The complete variable domain, with remaining parts taken from reference TRBV7-8 and TRBJ2-3, reads GAGVSQSPRYKVAKRGQDVALRCDPISGHVSLFWYQQALGQGPEFLTYFQNEAQLDKSGLPSDRFFAERPEGSVSTLKIQRTQQEDSAVYLCASTFLDTQYFGPGTRLTVL.

The chain combines TRBV5-4 with TRBJ2-2; no reliable D call. Trimming stripped 5 bases from V and 6 bases from J, with 5 bases between. Germline values: CDR1 SGHNT, CDR2 YYREEE (reference sequence). This CDR3 is 11 amino acids long. In nucleotides, the CDR3 is TGTGCCAGCAGGGTCTCCGGGGAGCTGTTTTTT. As protein: CASRVSGELFF.

The J gene is TRBJ2-1, the V gene TRBV7-4, with 9 bases fitting TRBD1. Germline CDR1 and CDR2: SGHVT and SQSDAQ. Trimming removed 8 bases from V and 8 bases from J; junction bases left unmatched: 7. This CDR3 spans 13 amino acids. The CDR3 DNA reads TGTGCCAGCTGGACAGGGGTTGTCGATGAGCAGTTCTTC. This gives the protein CASWTGVVDEQFF.

In its sample, this clonotype was seen a few times. The chain recombines TRBV5-4 with TRBJ2-7; D might be TRBD1 (5 bases). The CDR3 sequence is 14 residues long. The germline V gene has CDR1 SGHNT and CDR2 YYREEE (reference sequence). V dropped 4 bases and J dropped 2 bases, with 13 bases sitting between them. The DNA of the CDR3 is TGTGCCAGCAGCCCTGACAGTTCCCCCTACGAGCAGTACTTC. Translating gives CASSPDSSPYEQYF.

The V and J genes are TRBV12-3 or TRBV12-4 and TRBJ1-1, with D hard to call. The CDR3 is made up of 14 amino acids. V lost 0 bases and J 11 bases, leaving 16 bases between the germline ends. CDR3 protein: CASSLAAADGEAFF. The CDR3 region has the DNA TGTGCCAGCAGTTTAGCCGCCGCGGACGGGGAGGCTTTCTTT.

The chain joins TRBV10-3 to TRBJ1-1, with 10 bases matching TRBD1. The CDR3 has 14 residues. CDR1 and CDR2 (germline): ENHRY, SYGVKD. V was pared by 10 bases and J by 4 bases, with 9 bases of the junction left unmatched. In DNA, the CDR3 is TGTGCCACCGATCCCGGGACAGGGGTCACTGAAGCTTTCTTT. Its protein product is CATDPGTGVTEAFF.

This clonotype was picked up many times. The chain carries TRBV7-6 and TRBJ2-1; D may be TRBD2 (7 bases). V gave up 5 bases and J gave up 9 bases, with 20 bases separating them. The CDR3 spans 15 residues. From germline, CDR1 is SGHVS and CDR2 FNYEAQ. The CDR3: CASSHRGGENSEQFF. The CDR3 bases are TGTGCCAGCAGCCATAGGGGGGGGGAAAACAGTGAGCAGTTCTTC. The variable domain in full, completed from reference TRBV7-6 and TRBJ2-1, reads GAGVSQSPRYKVTKRGQDVALRCDPISGHVSLYWYRQALGQGPEFLTYFNYEAQQDKSGLPNDRFSAERPEGSISTLTIQRTEQRDSAMYRCASSHRGGENSEQFFGPGTRLTVL.

This clonotype appeared a few times. V and J are TRBV6-5 and TRBJ1-5; 7 nucleotides agree with TRBD1. There are 13 residues in the CDR3. Per germline, CDR1 MNHEY and CDR2 SVGAGI. Germline trimming cut 6 bases from V and 8 bases from J; bases unmatched to any gene: 7. CDR3 in amino acids: CASSPYRGEPQHF. As DNA, the CDR3 is TGTGCCAGCAGCCCATACAGGGGCGAGCCCCAGCATTTT.

There are a few counts of this clonotype. The chain links TRBV6-1 to TRBJ2-3; 16 bases fit TRBD2. J was trimmed by 4 bases and V by 6 bases; bases with no gene match: 4. The CDR3 extends over 16 amino acids. Germline V gene data show CDR1 as MNHNS and CDR2 as SASEGT. DNA of the CDR3: TGTGCCAGCAGCGGGACTAGCGGGGGGGCCCCAGATACGCAGTATTTT. As protein: CASSGTSGGAPDTQYF.

Comments on this clonotype: A much more abundant neighbour one base away suggests this may be a read error. The genes are TRBV7-2 and TRBJ1-5; D perhaps matches TRBD1 (6 bases). The V and J ends lost 5 bases and 0 bases respectively, with 14 bases between them. Germline CDR1 is SGHTA and CDR2 is FQGNSA. The CDR3 spans 16 residues. The CDR3 nucleotides read TGTGCCAGCAGCATAGGGACAAGGTATAGCAATCAGCCCCAGCATTTT. Translation gives CASSIGTRYSNQPQHF.

This clonotype was seen a handful of times. V gene TRBV7-8 combines with J gene TRBJ2-7, with D possibly matching TRBD2 (5 bases). This CDR3 is built from 13 residues. The V gene's germline CDR1 is SGHVS and CDR2 FQNEAQ. The V gene lost 4 bases and the J gene lost 3 bases, with 10 bases spanning the gap. CDR3 nucleotide sequence: TGTGCCAGCAGCTCAGCCACTAGCTACGAGCAGTACGTC. It specifies CASSSATSYEQYV.

CDR3 protein: CASRKSAVLQGQYSPLHF. For the CDR3, the DNA is TGTGCCAGCAGAAAATCGGCTGTCCTCCAGGGGCAATATTCACCCCTCCACTTT. The chain recombines TRBV6-6 with TRBJ1-6, with D perhaps matching TRBD1 (6 bases). Germline V gene data show CDR1 as MNHNY and CDR2 as SVGAGI (reference sequence). Trimming removed 6 bases at V and 8 bases at J, with 26 bases between. This CDR3 is built from 18 residues.

The chain links TRBV3-1 to TRBJ1-6, with D possibly being TRBD1 (6 bases). Trimming took off 4 bases at V and 10 bases at J, with 17 bases between the two ends. Germline assignment: CDR1 LGHDT and CDR2 YNNKEL (reference sequence). The CDR3 is 15 residues long. CDR3 sequence reads: CASSPSSTGISPLHF. CDR3 nucleotide sequence: TGTGCCAGCAGCCCCAGTTCAACAGGGATCTCACCCCTCCACTTT.

Details on this clonotype: A read error may explain this, as a much larger clone is one base away. The rearrangement uses TRBV7-2 and TRBJ1-1; D remains unclear. This CDR3 spans 12 amino acids. With 7 bases removed from V and 3 bases from J, the gap between germline ends came to 9 bases. From germline, CDR1 is SGHTA and CDR2 FQGNSA. For the CDR3, the DNA is TGTACCAGCACCCAGTCCCACACTGAAGCTTTCTTT. Translation: CTSTQSHTEAFF.

The V and J genes are TRBV6-5 and TRBJ1-2; 8 positions agree with TRBD1. CDR1 and CDR2 (germline): MNHEY, SVGAGI. The junction had 6 bases not matched to a gene; V was cut back by 5 bases and J by 1 base. This CDR3 region has 15 residues. The DNA for the CDR3 is TGTGCCAGCAGTCCGACAGGGGCCATTAACTATGGCTACACCTTC. Translated, it gives CASSPTGAINYGYTF.

This clonotype was counted a few times. The J gene is TRBJ1-5, the V gene TRBV12-3 or TRBV12-4; the D is unclear. The CDR3 is 14 amino acids. V lost 6 bases and J 2 bases, leaving 11 bases between the germline ends. CDR3 nucleotide sequence: TGTGCCAGCAGCTCGGACTGGGGCAATCAGCCCCAGCATTTT. Its protein product is CASSSDWGNQPQHF.

A single count supports this clonotype. The genes are TRBV19 and TRBJ1-1; unclear D gene. V was cut by 3 bases and J by 5 bases, with 25 bases left in between. The germline CDR1 and CDR2 sequences are LNHDA and SQIVND (reference sequence). The CDR3 is made up of 18 amino acids. The CDR3 spells CASSIRAPVGVRETEAFF. CDR3 DNA: TGTGCCAGTAGTATTCGAGCCCCAGTAGGTGTTCGGGAGACTGAAGCTTTCTTT.

This clonotype was observed many times. The junction departs from the called germline gene at one end, perhaps through a read error. The chain links TRBV7-9 to TRBJ1-1; D possibly corresponds to TRBD1 (6 bases). Germline values: CDR1 SEHNR, CDR2 FQNEAQ (reference sequence). There are 14 residues in the CDR3. CDR3 nucleotide sequence: TGTGCCAGCAGTTTAGGGGGGCTGAACACTGAAGCTTTCTTT. This translates into CASSLGGLNTEAFF.

Points on this clonotype: A read error is possible here, since a much larger clone lies one base away. The chain recombines TRBV7-1 with TRBJ2-7; 7 positions match TRBD1. TRBV7-1 is filed as an ORF, its function uncertain. This CDR3 region has 12 residues. CDR3 amino acids: CTSSPGTDEQYF. For the CDR3, the DNA is TGTACCAGCAGCCCAGGGACAGACGAGCAGTACTTC.

This clonotype was recorded only once. This rearrangement joins TRBV5-1 to TRBJ1-1; 8 positions agree with TRBD1. The germline gives CDR1 SGHRS, CDR2 YFSETQ. Trimming removed 4 bases from V and 3 bases from J; junction bases left unmatched: 8. The CDR3 loop spans 15 amino acids. The CDR3 loop reads CASSRSGGTDTEAFF. The CDR3 nucleotides are TGCGCCAGCAGCAGATCAGGGGGCACGGACACTGAAGCTTTCTTT.

This clonotype came up a few times. CDR3: CAISLRVGQNYGYTF. CDR3 bases: TGTGCCATCAGCCTTCGGGTGGGACAGAACTATGGCTACACCTTC. This rearrangement joins TRBV10-3 to TRBJ1-2; 7 bases fit TRBD1. CDR3 length: 15 residues. From germline, CDR1 is ENHRY and CDR2 SYGVKD. J was trimmed by 2 bases and V by 6 bases; bases with no gene match: 9.

The chain recombines TRBV9 with TRBJ1-2; no clear D gene. The CDR3 totals 15 residues. The ends were cut back, 0 bases at V and 4 bases at J, with 13 bases in the middle. Germline loops: CDR1 SGDLS, CDR2 YYNGEE. CDR3 sequence: CASSVAHSPLYGYTF. CDR3 DNA sequence: TGTGCCAGCAGCGTAGCGCACAGCCCCCTCTATGGCTACACCTTC. The complete variable domain, with remaining parts taken from reference TRBV9 and TRBJ1-2, reads DSGVTQTPKHLITATGQRVTLRCSPRSGDLSVYWYQQSLDQGLQFLIQYYNGEERAKGNILERFSAQQFPDLHSELNLSSLELGDSALYFCASSVAHSPLYGYTFGSGTRLTVV.

The chain recombines TRBV24-1 with TRBJ2-4; TRBD1 matches 8 bases. The germline gives CDR1 KGHDR, CDR2 SFDVKD. V gave up 9 bases and J gave up 4 bases; unmatched junction bases: 7. The CDR3 spans 14 residues. The CDR3 loop reads CATGPGTGKNIQYF. As DNA, the CDR3 is TGTGCCACCGGTCCCGGGACAGGAAAAAACATTCAGTACTTC.

The gene calls are TRBV27 and TRBJ2-2; D tentatively reads TRBD1 or TRBD2 (5 bases each). Per the germline V gene, CDR1 is MNHEY and CDR2 is SMNVEV (reference sequence). The CDR3 is made up of 13 amino acids. V was cut by 10 bases and J by 3 bases, with 12 bases left in between. The CDR3 is CATLQGDTGELFF. The CDR3 nucleotides are TGTGCCACCCTCCAGGGAGACACCGGGGAGCTGTTTTTT.

This clonotype was detected a few times. CDR3 nucleotide sequence: TGCAGTGCTAGAGATCTTTTTGCGGGGGAGCAGTACTTC. It codes for CSARDLFAGEQYF. The chain combines TRBV20-1 with TRBJ2-7; D is perhaps TRBD2 (6 bases). CDR3 length: 13 amino acids. Trimming removed 0 bases from V and 7 bases from J, with 13 bases in between. Germline CDR1 reads DFQATT; CDR2 reads SNEGSKA (reference sequence).

This clonotype has more than one count but fewer than ten. The J gene is TRBJ2-2, the V gene TRBV12-3 or TRBV12-4; D perhaps matches TRBD2 (6 bases). Trimming removed 8 bases at V and 3 bases at J, with 13 bases between. The CDR3 is made up of 14 amino acids. The CDR3 DNA reads TGTGCCAGCTCCTCGGGGGTGTACACCGGGGAGCTGTTTTTT. Encoded protein: CASSSGVYTGELFF.

This clonotype has just a few counts. This chain connects TRBV7-3 to TRBJ2-1, with 10 bases identical to TRBD1. The length of the CDR3 is 15 residues. Trimming cost V 5 bases and J 6 bases; bases outside gene matches: 7. Germline V lookup: CDR1 SGHTA, CDR2 FQGTGA. In nucleotides, the CDR3 is TGTGCCAGCAGCCCGGGACAGGGGTTAGTCAATGAGCAGTTCTTC. Translating gives CASSPGQGLVNEQFF.

This clonotype was seen ten or more times. The chain is built from TRBV7-6 and TRBJ2-7, with D uncertain. The CDR3 contains 14 residues. Germline values: CDR1 SGHVS, CDR2 FNYEAQ. V was shortened by 5 bases and J by 2 bases, with 13 bases between the two germline ends. CDR3: CASSPLAETYEQYF. The CDR3, as DNA: TGTGCCAGCAGCCCCCTGGCGGAGACCTACGAGCAGTACTTC.

This chain uses TRBV12-3 or TRBV12-4 with TRBJ1-2; D is undetermined. The CDR3 runs 14 residues. V was clipped by 4 bases and J by 1 base, with 10 bases between them. The CDR3 region is CASSSQASNYGYTF. CDR3 DNA sequence: TGTGCCAGCAGTTCCCAGGCAAGTAACTATGGCTACACCTTC.

The J gene is TRBJ2-1, the V gene TRBV7-9; 9 nucleotides align to TRBD1. This CDR3 has 14 residues. The J segment lost 8 bases and the V segment lost 4 bases, leaving 6 bases of the junction unmatched. Per the germline V gene, CDR1 is SEHNR and CDR2 is FQNEAQ (reference sequence). In DNA, the CDR3 is TGTGCCAGCAGCTCCGGGACAGGGTGGGATGAGCAGTTCTTC. Amino acids: CASSSGTGWDEQFF.